These T cell receptor beta chains were read from a single sample in a study of CD8+CD57+ T cells in acquired aplastic anemia. Via MiXCR, TCRdb re-called the reads, giving one row per CDR3 protein. This table has tens of thousands of distinct CDR3 sequences, around 42% appearing once. Sequenced input: sorted CD4+, CD8+, or CD8+CD57+ T cells (not recorded which) from PBMCs. The receptors originated from a human donor in good health, serving as a control. The CDR3 runs from the conserved cysteine through the conserved F or W. Each record gives: V gene, D gene, J gene, clone size, CDR3 DNA, CDR3 protein. The D gene is left open where the match is weak. Some rows mark clone size as missing; the rest say once, few, many or name a class of expanded clone.

TRBV7-9	TRBD2	TRBJ2-7	NA	TGTGCCAGCAGCTTAGTCGGCGGGAGCAACGAGCAGTACTTC	CASSLVGGSNEQYF
TRBV25-1	NA	TRBJ2-1	NA	TGTGCCAGCAGCCCCCTGCGGGGCGACCTCAATGAGCAGTTCTTC	CASSPLRGDLNEQFF
TRBV2	TRBD1	TRBJ1-1	NA	TGTGCCAGCAGTGGGAGCGACAGGGCGGCTTTCTTT	CASSGSDRAAFF
TRBV29-1	NA	TRBJ2-7	NA	TGCAGCGTTTTCGCGGAATACGAGCAGTACTTC	CSVFAEYEQYF
TRBV25-1	NA	TRBJ2-1	NA	TGTGCCAGCGTTGAAGATCCACTCGCCTACAATGAGCAGTTCTTC	CASVEDPLAYNEQFF
TRBV7-9	NA	TRBJ1-2	many	TGTGCCAGCAGCCCGGCCGAGGCCCTTCATTATGGCTACACCTTC	CASSPAEALHYGYTF
TRBV15	NA	TRBJ2-5	NA	TGTGCCACCAGCAGAGGAGGGTTTGAGACCCAGTACTTC	CATSRGGFETQYF
TRBV15	TRBD1	TRBJ1-1	NA	TGTGCCACCAGCACGCGACAGGGCGACACTGAAGCTTTCTTT	CATSTRQGDTEAFF
TRBV10-3	NA	TRBJ2-3	NA	TGTGCCATCAGTGACGGGGAAGGGGCAGATACGCAGTATTTT	CAISDGEGADTQYF
TRBV7-9	TRBD1	TRBJ2-2	few	TGTGCCAGCAGCGGCCGGGACAGGGATACCGGGGAGCTGTTTTTT	CASSGRDRDTGELFF
TRBV11-1	TRBD2	TRBJ2-3	NA	TGTGCCAGCAGCCCGCGGGGGGTCGGCACAGATACGCAGTATTTT	CASSPRGVGTDTQYF
TRBV9	NA	TRBJ2-7	NA	TGTGCCAGCAGCGTAGGTTGGGGGATGACCTACGAGCAGTACTTC	CASSVGWGMTYEQYF
TRBV2	TRBD2	TRBJ2-3	many	TGTGCCAGCGCTCGACTAGCGGGAGGCACTAGCACAGATACGCAGTATTTT	CASARLAGGTSTDTQYF
TRBV12-3/TRBV12-4	NA	TRBJ2-3	many	TGTGCCAGCAGTCCGGAGGGTAGTGCAGATACGCAGTATTTT	CASSPEGSADTQYF
TRBV6-4	NA	TRBJ2-7	NA	TGTGCCAGCAGTGACCCGCAGGACCCGGCGAGCTCCTACGAGCAGTACTTC	CASSDPQDPASSYEQYF
TRBV19	TRBD2	TRBJ2-3	NA	TGTGCCAGTAGTATAGCTTTTCGGGAACTAGCGTTAAGGACAGATACGCAGTATTTT	CASSIAFRELALRTDTQYF
TRBV6-5	NA	TRBJ2-5	many	TGTGCCAGCAGCTCAATACCTGGGGAGACCCAGTACTTC	CASSSIPGETQYF
TRBV9	NA	TRBJ2-5	many	TGTGCCAGCAGCCCCCGAGCCGAATACCAAGAGACCCAGTACTTC	CASSPRAEYQETQYF
TRBV6-5	NA	TRBJ2-3	NA	TGTGCCAGCAGTTTTAGCAGTGATACGCAGTATTTT	CASSFSSDTQYF
TRBV25-1	NA	TRBJ2-3	NA	TGCGCCAGCAGCGTAGAAACAGATACGCAGTATTTT	CASSVETDTQYF
TRBV19	NA	TRBJ1-1	NA	TGTGCCAGTAGTGCTCCGGGACAAGGGAACACTGAAGCTTTCTTT	CASSAPGQGNTEAFF
TRBV19	TRBD2	TRBJ2-5	NA	TGTGCCAGTAGGGGGACTAGCGGAGACGGAATTCTCAACGGCCCCCCACGAGAGACCCAGTACTTC	CASRGTSGDGILNGPPRETQYF
TRBV29-1	NA	TRBJ2-3	once	TGCAGCGTTGGACGGCTCACAGATACGCAGTATTTT	CSVGRLTDTQYF
TRBV11-1	TRBD2	TRBJ2-1	few	TGTGCCTCATGGACTAGCGGCTCCTACAGTGAGCAGTTCTTC	CASWTSGSYSEQFF
TRBV12-3/TRBV12-4	NA	TRBJ2-7	many	TGTGCCAGCAGTCCCAAAGGGCCGAGCTCCTACGAGCAGTACTTC	CASSPKGPSSYEQYF
TRBV5-5	TRBD1	TRBJ1-1	few	TGTGCCAGCAGCTTGGTTGGGACAGGGGGACGAGCTTTCTTT	CASSLVGTGGRAFF